This TCR beta chain was captured in a study of T cells expressing NK-cell markers. TCRdb reanalyzed the 5' RACE reads, giving one entry per CDR3 protein sequence and no DNA. In total, the table holds over 120,000 distinct CDR3 sequences. Germline V lookup: CDR1 SQVTM, CDR2 ANQGSEA. The CDR3 covers 13 residues. The V and J genes are TRBV29-1 and TRBJ2-7; there is no DNA to check the TCRdb D call of TRBD2. Sequenced input: blood T cells: a sorted CD56 or NKG2C T cell subset, CD4+ or CD8+ T cells, or bulk PBMC T cells (not recorded which). The sequence derives from a man younger than 35 in good health. The CDR3 reads CSVRTSGSYEQYF.